The clone carrying this TCR beta chain was detected a few times. One end of the junction varies from germline; a read error may be responsible. Germline V gene data show CDR1 as MNHEY and CDR2 as SVGAGI. The CDR3 length is 13 residues. The sample belongs to a study of beta chain features in type 1 diabetes. Overall study: Patients did not differ from healthy donors in age, gender or cell yield.

Reverse transcribing all isolated RNA meant expressed TCRB transcripts were sequenced. Naive, central memory and regulatory T cell samples averaged about 3.5 million reads. Only in-frame clones appear in the TCRdb table, and some are missing; sequencing was by immunoSEQ multiplex PCR. The sample has around 300,000 clones; roughly 15% are singletons. This sequence originates from a man under 40 in good health. The V call is TRBV6-5, the J call TRBJ2-5; D tentatively fits TRBD1 or TRBD2 (5 bases each). Sequencing was done on a sample of central memory CD4+ T cells from blood. CDR3 residues: CAISVTGRETQYF. CDR3 in DNA: TGTGCCATCAGTGTTACGGGGCGTGAGACCCAGTACTTC.